This T cell receptor (beta chain) was recovered during a study of Ad26.COV2.S vaccination and SARS-CoV-2 variants. This table comes from immunoSEQ multiplex PCR, and its TCRdb copy is limited to in-frame clones, with some not included. The data show roughly 400,000 clones, approximately 91% seen once. With 0 bases removed from V and 10 bases from J, the gap between germline ends came to 15 bases. Looked up from germline, CDR1 is SGHDN and CDR2 is FVKESK. The CDR3 has 14 amino acids. Treatment in this sample: around 19 received Ad26.COV2.S at low or high dose, single or two shots; roughly five received placebo; per-sample allocation not given. Material that was analyzed had been drawn on day 63 after the first vaccine or placebo injection. Participants' vaccine, an Ad26 vector, delivered Wuhan-strain SARS-CoV-2 spike.

V and J are TRBV14 and TRBJ1-1; D gene unclear. This receptor was taken from a person aged 18-65 years who received the Ad26.COV2.S COVID-19 vaccine or a placebo. Source: peripheral blood, taken in a trial of Ad26.COV2.S vaccine versus placebo. The DNA of the CDR3 is TGTGCCAGCAGCCAAGACCGGACCCTTCGCGGAGCTTTCTTT. Protein product: CASSQDRTLRGAFF.